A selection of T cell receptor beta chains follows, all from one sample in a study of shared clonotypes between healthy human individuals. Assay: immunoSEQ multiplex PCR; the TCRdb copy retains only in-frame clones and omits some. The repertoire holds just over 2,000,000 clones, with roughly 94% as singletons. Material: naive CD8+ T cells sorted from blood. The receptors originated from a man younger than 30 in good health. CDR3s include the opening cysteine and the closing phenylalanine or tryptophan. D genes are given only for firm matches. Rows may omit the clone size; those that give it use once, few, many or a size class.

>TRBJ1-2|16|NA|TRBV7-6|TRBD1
CASSLGQGTFNYGYTF
TGTGCCAGCAGCTTAGGACAGGGCACATTCAACTATGGCTACACCTTC
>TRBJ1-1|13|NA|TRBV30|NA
CAWSVTGGTEAFF
TGTGCCTGGAGTGTAACGGGTGGCACTGAAGCTTTCTTT
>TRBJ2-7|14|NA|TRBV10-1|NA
CASSESRDGYEQYF
TGCGCCAGCAGTGAGTCGAGGGACGGATACGAGCAGTACTTC
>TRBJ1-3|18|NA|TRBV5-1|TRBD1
CASSLVSKRTGAGNTIYF
TGCGCCAGCAGCTTGGTGAGTAAACGGACAGGGGCTGGAAACACCATATATTTT
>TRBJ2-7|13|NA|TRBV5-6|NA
CASSLQGSYEQYF
TGTGCCAGCAGCTTACAGGGTTCCTACGAGCAGTACTTC
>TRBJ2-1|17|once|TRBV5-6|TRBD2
CASTPGRALTAYNEQFF
TGTGCCAGCACCCCGGGGAGGGCCCTTACCGCCTACAATGAGCAGTTCTTC
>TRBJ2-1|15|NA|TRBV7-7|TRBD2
CASSPGLAEYNEQFF
TGTGCTAGCAGCCCTGGACTAGCGGAGTACAATGAGCAGTTCTTC
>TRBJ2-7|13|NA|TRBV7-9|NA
CASSPTASYEQYF
TGTGCCAGCAGCCCGACGGCCTCCTACGAGCAGTACTTC
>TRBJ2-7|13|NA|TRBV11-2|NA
CASSSPGAYEQYF
TGTGCCAGCAGCAGCCCGGGAGCCTACGAGCAGTACTTC
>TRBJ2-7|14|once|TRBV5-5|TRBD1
CASREGQGSYEQYF
TGTGCCAGCAGGGAGGGACAGGGCTCCTACGAGCAGTACTTC
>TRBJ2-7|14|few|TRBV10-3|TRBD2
CAISEGSGVNEQYF
TGTGCCATCAGTGAAGGGAGCGGGGTAAACGAGCAGTACTTC
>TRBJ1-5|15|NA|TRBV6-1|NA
CASTTKGVGNQPQHF
TGTGCCAGCACCACTAAGGGAGTTGGCAATCAGCCCCAGCATTTT
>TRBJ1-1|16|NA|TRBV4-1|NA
CASSHSQGRMNTEAFF
TGCGCCAGCAGCCACTCACAGGGTCGAATGAACACTGAAGCTTTCTTT
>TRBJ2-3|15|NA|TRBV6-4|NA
CASSDFEGRSDTQYF
TGTGCCAGCAGTGACTTCGAGGGGAGGTCAGATACGCAGTATTTT
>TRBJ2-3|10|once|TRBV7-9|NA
CASSLGEQYF
TGTGCCAGCAGCTTAGGGGAGCAGTATTTT
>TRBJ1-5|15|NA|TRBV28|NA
CASTSTGLSNQPQHF
TGTGCCAGCACTTCAACAGGGCTTAGCAATCAGCCCCAGCATTTT
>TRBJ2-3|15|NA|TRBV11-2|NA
CASSLTFEYTDTQYF
TGTGCCAGCAGCTTAACTTTCGAGTACACAGATACGCAGTATTTT
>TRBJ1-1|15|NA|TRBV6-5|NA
CASSYFGAADTEAFF
TGTGCCAGCAGTTACTTTGGGGCTGCGGACACTGAAGCTTTCTTT
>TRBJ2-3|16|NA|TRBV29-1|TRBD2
CSVDPGTSGRTDTQYF
TGCAGCGTTGATCCCGGGACTAGCGGGAGGACAGATACGCAGTATTTT
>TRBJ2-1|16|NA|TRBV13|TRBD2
CASSSTSGNSYNEQFF
TGTGCCAGCAGCTCGACTAGCGGGAACTCCTACAATGAGCAGTTCTTC
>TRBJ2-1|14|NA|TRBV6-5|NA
CASSYDLLGFEQFF
TGTGCCAGCAGTTACGACCTTTTAGGATTTGAGCAGTTCTTC
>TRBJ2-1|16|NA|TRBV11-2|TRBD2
CASSLSSGSSYNEQFF
TGTGCCAGCAGCTTGTCCAGCGGGAGTTCCTACAATGAGCAGTTCTTC
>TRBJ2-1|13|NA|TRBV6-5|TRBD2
CASTPGGYNEQFF
TGTGCCAGCACTCCGGGAGGGTACAATGAGCAGTTCTTC
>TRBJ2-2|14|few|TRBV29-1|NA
CSVEGLTNTGELFF
TGCAGCGTTGAGGGACTTACGAACACCGGGGAGCTGTTTTTT
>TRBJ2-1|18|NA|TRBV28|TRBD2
CASSSTEYTSGGYNEQFF
TGTGCCAGCAGTTCTACCGAATACACTAGCGGGGGGTACAATGAGCAGTTCTTC
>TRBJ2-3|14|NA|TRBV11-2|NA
CASSFSESSYTQYF
TGTGCCAGCAGCTTTTCAGAGTCCTCCTATACGCAGTATTTT
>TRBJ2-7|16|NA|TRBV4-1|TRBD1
CASSQGTGSVRYEQYF
TGCGCCAGCAGCCAGGGGACAGGAAGTGTTCGTTACGAGCAGTACTTC
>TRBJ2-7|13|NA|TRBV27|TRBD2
CASSTSGVREQYF
TGTGCCAGCAGCACTAGCGGGGTACGGGAGCAGTACTTC
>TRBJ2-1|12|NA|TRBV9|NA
CASGDFYNEQFF
TGTGCCAGCGGGGACTTCTACAATGAGCAGTTCTTC
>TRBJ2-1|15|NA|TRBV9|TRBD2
CASSSVSGRPNEQFF
TGTGCCAGCAGCTCCGTTAGCGGGAGGCCCAATGAGCAGTTCTTC
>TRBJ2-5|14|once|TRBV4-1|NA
CASSQVLTAETQYF
TGCGCCAGCAGCCAAGTCCTGACCGCAGAGACCCAGTACTTC
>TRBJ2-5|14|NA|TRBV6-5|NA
CASSYSLDKETQYF
TGTGCCAGCAGTTACTCGTTAGATAAAGAGACCCAGTACTTC
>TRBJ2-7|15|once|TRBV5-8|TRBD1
CASSLARGRNNEQYF
TGTGCCAGCAGCTTGGCGAGGGGGCGCAACAACGAGCAGTACTTC
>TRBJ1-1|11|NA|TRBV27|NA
CASSLGGEAFF
TGTGCCAGCAGTTTGGGGGGCGAAGCTTTCTTT
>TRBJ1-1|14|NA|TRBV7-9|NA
CASSPRTENTEAFF
TGTGCCAGCAGCCCCCGGACGGAGAACACTGAAGCTTTCTTT
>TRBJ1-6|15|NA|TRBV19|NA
CASLDRSSYNSPLHF
TGTGCCAGTCTGGACCGGAGCTCCTATAATTCACCCCTCCACTTT
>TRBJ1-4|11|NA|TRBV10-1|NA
CASSDDGRLFF
TGCGCCAGCAGCGACGACGGACGACTGTTTTTT
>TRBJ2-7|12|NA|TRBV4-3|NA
CASSQDRGVQYF
TGCGCCAGCAGCCAAGATCGAGGGGTGCAGTACTTC
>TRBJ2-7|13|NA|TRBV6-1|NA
CASSEEVSYEQYF
TGTGCCAGCAGTGAAGAGGTGTCCTACGAGCAGTACTTC
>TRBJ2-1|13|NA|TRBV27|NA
CASSFLATNEQFF
TGTGCCAGCAGTTTTCTAGCGACCAATGAGCAGTTCTTC
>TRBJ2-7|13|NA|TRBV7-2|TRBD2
CASSFREVHEQYF
TGTGCCAGCAGCTTCCGGGAGGTCCACGAGCAGTACTTC
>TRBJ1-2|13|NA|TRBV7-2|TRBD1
CASSRGTVYGYTF
TGTGCCAGCAGCCGAGGGACAGTCTATGGCTACACCTTC
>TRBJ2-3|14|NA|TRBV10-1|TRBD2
CASSEGTSGSGQYF
TGCGCCAGCAGTGAGGGGACTAGCGGGAGCGGGCAGTATTTT
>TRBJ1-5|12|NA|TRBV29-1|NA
CSVSDSNQPQHF
TGCAGCGTCTCAGATAGCAATCAGCCCCAGCATTTT
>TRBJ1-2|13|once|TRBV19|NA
CASTFSLAYGYTF
TGTGCCAGTACCTTTTCTTTAGCCTATGGCTACACCTTC
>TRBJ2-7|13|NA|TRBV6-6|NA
CASLVPGTYEQYF
TGTGCCAGCTTGGTACCTGGAACCTACGAGCAGTACTTC
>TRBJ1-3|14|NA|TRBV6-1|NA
CASEVSPSGNTIYF
TGTGCCAGCGAGGTCAGCCCCTCTGGAAACACCATATATTTT
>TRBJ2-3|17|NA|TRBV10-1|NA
CASRLPGRRSYTDTQYF
TGCGCCAGCAGGCTACCGGGACGCAGGTCTTACACAGATACGCAGTATTTT
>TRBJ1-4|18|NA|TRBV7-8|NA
CASSLLAGQGIEGEKLFF
TGTGCCAGCAGCCTTCTCGCGGGGCAGGGAATAGAGGGTGAAAAACTGTTTTTT
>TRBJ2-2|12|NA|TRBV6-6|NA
CASSYDTGELFF
TGTGCCAGCAGTTACGACACCGGGGAGCTGTTTTTT
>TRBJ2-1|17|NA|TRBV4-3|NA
CASSQDRGEVPYNEQFF
TGCGCCAGCAGCCAAGATCGAGGGGAGGTTCCCTACAATGAGCAGTTCTTC
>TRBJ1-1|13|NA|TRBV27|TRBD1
CASSDRGWTEAFF
TGTGCCAGCAGCGACAGGGGTTGGACTGAAGCTTTCTTT
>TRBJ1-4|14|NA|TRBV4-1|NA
CASSYRDKNEKLFF
TGCGCCAGCAGCTACCGGGACAAGAATGAAAAACTGTTTTTT
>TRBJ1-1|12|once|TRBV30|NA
CAWSVVGPEAFF
TGTGCCTGGAGTGTTGTAGGGCCTGAAGCTTTCTTT
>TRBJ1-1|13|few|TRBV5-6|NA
CASSLTGNTEAFF
TGTGCCAGCAGCCTGACAGGGAACACTGAAGCTTTCTTT
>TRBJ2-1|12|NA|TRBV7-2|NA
CASSLIQIEQFF
TGTGCCAGCAGCTTAATACAAATTGAGCAGTTCTTC